The 25 T cell receptor beta chains in this list originate from one sample, sequenced in a study of blood T cell repertoires in COVID-19. Generated by immunoSEQ multiplex PCR, the TCRdb table keeps only in-frame clones and is missing some. The data show about 360,000 clones, approximately 82% seen once. Sequencing was performed on peripheral blood. Source of these receptors: a man aged 25-40 years with active or convalescent COVID-19.

The J gene is TRBJ2-1, the V gene TRBV9, with 15 bases lining up with TRBD2. Germline V gene sequence: CDR1 SGDLS, CDR2 YYNGEE. V was pared by 4 bases and J by 7 bases, with 6 bases of the junction left unmatched. This CDR3 comprises 16 residues. CDR3 coding DNA: TGTGCCAGCAGCTCTATGGGACTAGCGGGGGGTAATGAGCAGTTCTTC. Translation gives CASSSMGLAGGNEQFF.

CDR3 sequence (DNA): TGTGCCAGCAGTCTCATCAGCGGGGCCACAGATACGCAGTATTTT. Translated, it gives CASSLISGATDTQYF. The chain recombines TRBV3-1 (or the pseudogene TRBV3-2) with TRBJ2-3; TRBD2 agrees at 7 bases. This CDR3 region has 15 residues. After removal of 6 bases from V and 2 bases from J, the junction contained 8 bases not matched to a gene. Per the germline V gene, CDR1 is LGHDT and CDR2 is YNNKEL (reference sequence).

The J gene is TRBJ2-5, the V gene TRBV2, with 8 bases matching TRBD1. The CDR3 is 14 amino acids. Germline CDR1 SNHLY, CDR2 FYNNEI. The trim removed 3 bases at V and 4 bases at J, leaving 4 bases unmatched. CDR3 residues: CASSEATGVETQYF. The CDR3 nucleotides read TGTGCCAGCAGTGAGGCGACAGGGGTAGAGACCCAGTACTTC.

This sequence joins TRBV10-1 and TRBJ2-3; D perhaps matches TRBD2 (6 bases). Germline V gene sequence: CDR1 WNHNN, CDR2 SYGVQD (reference sequence). Trimming stripped 10 bases from V and 2 bases from J, with 19 bases between. The length of the CDR3 is 15 residues. CDR3 sequence (DNA): TGCGCCACCACCAGCAGCCTAGCGATCACAGATACGCAGTATTTT. Translated, it gives CATTSSLAITDTQYF.

V is TRBV6-6 and J is TRBJ1-5; 9 bases agree with TRBD1. Trimming removed 7 bases from V and 6 bases from J; junction bases left unmatched: 4. The CDR3 is 13 amino acids. Germline V CDR1 and CDR2: MNHNY, SVGAGI (reference sequence). This chain's CDR3 is CASNTGGGQPQHF. The CDR3 DNA is TGTGCCAGCAATACAGGGGGCGGTCAGCCCCAGCATTTT.

The chain combines TRBV25-1 with TRBJ2-2; D unclear. CDR3 size: 14 residues. Germline V gene lookup returns CDR1 MGHDK and CDR2 SYGVNS. Trimming shortened V by 6 bases and J by 0 bases, and 8 bases separated the two germline ends. DNA for the CDR3: TGTGCCAGCAGAAACTCCGCGAACACCGGGGAGCTGTTTTTT. It encodes CASRNSANTGELFF.

CDR3 nucleotide sequence: TGTGCCAGCAGCGTAGGTGAAACAGGGGGGTTGCCACCGGGGCGGGAGACCCAGTACTTC. This encodes CASSVGETGGLPPGRETQYF. The rearrangement uses TRBV9 and TRBJ2-5, with 8 bases that match TRBD1. Germline CDR1 SGDLS, CDR2 YYNGEE. V was clipped by 0 bases and J by 5 bases; unmatched bases: 21. The CDR3 covers 20 residues.

The rearrangement links TRBV5-8 to TRBJ1-3; 7 bases agree with TRBD1. J was trimmed by 4 bases and V by 0 bases; bases with no gene match: 7. CDR1 is SGHTS and CDR2 is YDEGEE in the germline V gene. The CDR3 extends over 16 amino acids. The DNA of the CDR3 is TGTGCCAGCAGCTTGGAGAGGGGGCTGGCGGGAAACACCATATATTTT. Encoded protein: CASSLERGLAGNTIYF. The complete variable domain, with remaining parts taken from reference TRBV5-8 and TRBJ1-3, reads EAGVTQSPTHLIKTRGQQATLRCSPISGHTSVYWYQQALGLGLQFLLWYDEGEERNRGNFPPRFSGRQFPNYSSELNVNALELEDSALYLCASSLERGLAGNTIYFGEGSWLTVV.

The J gene is TRBJ1-4, the V gene TRBV7-6; no firm D call. CDR3 size: 15 residues. Trimming stripped 5 bases from V and 7 bases from J, with 17 bases between. The germline V gene encodes CDR1 SGHVS and CDR2 FNYEAQ. CDR3 nucleotide sequence: TGTGCCAGCAGCCCCGGTGCCCAGAGGGCTGAAAAACTGTTTTTT. The encoded protein is CASSPGAQRAEKLFF.

This clone came up a few times. V is TRBV5-1 and J is TRBJ2-2; D call uncertain. In germline, CDR1 is SGHRS, CDR2 YFSETQ. V was clipped by 0 bases and J by 1 base, with 10 bases between them. The CDR3 contains 16 residues. CDR3: CASSLDGSLNTGELFF. CDR3 in DNA: TGCGCCAGCAGCTTGGATGGTAGCCTGAACACCGGGGAGCTGTTTTTT.

A few counts support this clone. The V and J genes are TRBV4-3 and TRBJ2-1, with D tentatively TRBD1 (5 bases). The ends were cut back, 0 bases at V and 9 bases at J, with 15 bases in the middle. Germline values: CDR1 LGHNA, CDR2 YSLEER. The CDR3 consists of 15 residues. CDR3 sequence: CASSQDTDTAFEQFF. In nucleotides, the CDR3 is TGCGCCAGCAGCCAAGACACGGACACGGCCTTTGAGCAGTTCTTC.

The chain uses TRBV4-2 and TRBJ2-5; 9 nucleotides agree with TRBD2. The CDR3 loop spans 16 amino acids. Germline-derived CDR1 and CDR2 are LGHNA and YNFKEQ. Trimming took 4 bases from V and 5 from J; bases not matched to a gene: 11. In DNA, the CDR3 is TGTGCCAGCAGCCGAAGCGGGAGCGGGGGGTCCGAGACCCAGTACTTC. Its protein is CASSRSGSGGSETQYF.

V usage is TRBV24-1 and J usage is TRBJ2-3; no clear D gene. The V gene's germline CDR1 is KGHDR and CDR2 SFDVKD. This CDR3 has 13 amino acids. V shed 1 base and J shed 4 bases, with 5 bases lying between them. The CDR3, as DNA: TGTGCCACCAGTGATTTTTATGCAGATACGCAGTATTTT. Its protein is CATSDFYADTQYF.

The chain joins TRBV5-6 to TRBJ2-5, with 9 bases that match TRBD2. V dropped 4 bases and J dropped 5; count of bases not matched to a gene: 6. Per germline, CDR1 SGHDT and CDR2 YYEEEE. This CDR3 comprises 14 residues. This CDR3 reads CASSHSGGRETQYF. The CDR3 DNA sequence: TGTGCCAGCAGCCATAGCGGGGGTCGGGAGACCCAGTACTTC.

The chain couples TRBV19 to TRBJ2-2, with TRBD1 matching 8 bases. Trimming at V came to 4 bases and at J to 6 bases, leaving 7 bases not matched to a gene. The CDR3 covers 15 residues. Germline-derived CDR1 and CDR2 are LNHDA and SQIVND (reference sequence). The CDR3 is CASSTLAQGAGELFF. The DNA for the CDR3 is TGTGCCAGTAGTACCCTAGCACAGGGGGCCGGGGAGCTGTTTTTT. Full variable domain (remainder filled in from reference TRBV19 and TRBJ2-2): DGGITQSPKYLFRKEGQNVTLSCEQNLNHDAMYWYRQDPGQGLRLIYYSQIVNDFQKGDIAEGYSVSREKKESFPLTVTSAQKNPTAFYLCASSTLAQGAGELFFGEGSRLTVL.

V is TRBV10-3 and J is TRBJ1-2; D uncertain. Germline V gene sequence: CDR1 ENHRY, CDR2 SYGVKD. The CDR3 contains 13 residues. V dropped 11 bases and J dropped 8 bases, with 21 bases sitting between them. The CDR3, as DNA: TGTGCCTCAGCCATCAGTGAGGGTACCGGCTACACCTTC. It yields the protein CASAISEGTGYTF.

Only a few counts were recorded for this clone. J is TRBJ1-1 and V is TRBV28; D perhaps matches TRBD1 (5 bases). Germline V lookup: CDR1 MDHEN, CDR2 SYDVKM. Between the trimmed V and J ends, which lost 5 bases and 5 bases, there was a span of 15 bases. CDR3 length: 14 amino acids. The DNA of the CDR3 is TGTGCCAGCAGTAAATGGGGGGAAGGGACTGAAGCTTTCTTT. Residues: CASSKWGEGTEAFF.

Only one count was recorded for this clone. The rearrangement joins TRBV19 to TRBJ1-1; 7 nucleotides line up with TRBD1. The germline V gene encodes CDR1 LNHDA and CDR2 SQIVND (reference sequence). The CDR3 sequence is 14 residues long. Trimming removed 3 bases from V and 2 bases from J; junction bases left unmatched: 3. Here the CDR3 DNA reads TGTGCCAGTAGTATTAAAGGGGGCAACACTGAAGCTTTCTTT. It is translated as CASSIKGGNTEAFF.

The rearrangement links TRBV27 to TRBJ2-1; 8 positions match TRBD2. CDR3 size: 16 residues. Germline values: CDR1 MNHEY, CDR2 SMNVEV (reference sequence). The trim removed 3 bases at V and 8 bases at J, leaving 12 bases unmatched. The CDR3 loop is CASSLEVGGGPHEQFF. The CDR3 DNA is TGTGCCAGCAGTTTGGAGGTGGGCGGGGGGCCCCATGAGCAGTTCTTC.

The genes are TRBV5-8 and TRBJ2-1; 13 nucleotides align to TRBD2. CDR1 is SGHTS, CDR2 YDEGEE, per germline. After removal of 4 bases from V and 4 bases from J, the junction contained 8 bases not matched to a gene. The CDR3 contains 17 residues. The chain's CDR3 is CASSPTRTSGRYNEQFF. The CDR3 DNA reads TGTGCCAGCAGCCCAACGAGGACTAGCGGGAGATACAATGAGCAGTTCTTC.

The chain links TRBV11-2 to TRBJ2-7; D is undetermined. CDR1 and CDR2 from the germline V gene are SGHAT and FQNNGV. Trimming stripped 1 base from V and 2 bases from J, with 9 bases between. This CDR3 is 14 amino acids long. CDR3 region: CASSLVAVTYEQYF. The CDR3 DNA reads TGTGCCAGCAGCTTAGTAGCAGTCACCTACGAGCAGTACTTC.

As concerns this clone: The identical CDR3 is also encoded by other nucleotide sequences in the sample. The V gene is TRBV9, the J gene TRBJ1-1; D is uncertain. The V end was cut by 3 bases, the J end by 0 bases, with 6 bases between. The CDR3 is made up of 13 amino acids. The germline V gene has CDR1 SGDLS and CDR2 YYNGEE. CDR3 sequence reads: CASSATMNTEAFF. CDR3 sequence (DNA): TGTGCCAGCAGCGCGACAATGAACACTGAAGCTTTCTTT.

The V gene is TRBV28, the J gene TRBJ2-3, with a weak D call TRBD2 (8 bases). CDR1 is MDHEN, CDR2 SYDVKM, per germline. This CDR3 contains 21 residues. V was shortened by 7 bases and J by 5 bases, with 37 bases between the two germline ends. The CDR3 loop reads CASTLEGASGSRTGVRDTQYF. The CDR3 nucleotides are TGTGCCAGCACCCTAGAGGGGGCAAGCGGGAGCCGAACAGGAGTACGAGATACGCAGTATTTT.

This clone was observed a handful of times. The chain is built from TRBV4-2 and TRBJ2-4, with a weak D call TRBD1 (5 bases). The CDR3 totals 21 residues. With 0 bases removed from V and 0 bases from J, the gap between germline ends came to 24 bases. Germline V gives CDR1 LGHNA, CDR2 YNFKEQ. The CDR3 sequence: CASSQDMMRQPLTLAKNIQYF. As DNA, the CDR3 is TGTGCCAGCAGCCAAGATATGATGAGACAGCCTCTAACACTAGCCAAAAACATTCAGTACTTC.

The chain has TRBV11-2 and TRBJ1-2, with 7 bases fitting TRBD1. This CDR3 has 15 amino acids. Germline V gene sequence: CDR1 SGHAT, CDR2 FQNNGV. The junction had 11 bases not matched to a gene; V was cut back by 2 bases and J by 8 bases. The CDR3 nucleotides are TGTGCCAGCAGCTTATCAGGGACAGCCTCGGGAGGCTACACCTTC. Protein: CASSLSGTASGGYTF.